This TCR beta chain was recorded in a study of naive and memory T cell subsets. This clonotype has just a few counts. The germline V gene encodes CDR1 MNHEY and CDR2 SMNVEV (reference sequence). The V gene end was trimmed by 5 bases and the J gene end by 9 bases; junction bases not matched to a gene: 9. The CDR3 covers 15 residues. An equimolar mix of two oligonucleotides served as the beta constant-region primer for TRBC1 and TRBC2. TCRdb re-derived calls from the UMI-ligation and nested PCR reads in MiXCR, one entry per CDR3 protein. The table records some 85,000 distinct CDR3 sequences, 13% of them present only once.

The origin of this receptor is a human donor in good health. What was sequenced was central memory CD4+ T cells from blood. The J gene is TRBJ1-6, the V gene TRBV27; TRBD1 aligns across 8 bases. The CDR3 bases are TGTGCCAGCAGTACCGAACAGGGGGTACGTTCACCCCTCCACTTT. Translated, it gives CASSTEQGVRSPLHF.